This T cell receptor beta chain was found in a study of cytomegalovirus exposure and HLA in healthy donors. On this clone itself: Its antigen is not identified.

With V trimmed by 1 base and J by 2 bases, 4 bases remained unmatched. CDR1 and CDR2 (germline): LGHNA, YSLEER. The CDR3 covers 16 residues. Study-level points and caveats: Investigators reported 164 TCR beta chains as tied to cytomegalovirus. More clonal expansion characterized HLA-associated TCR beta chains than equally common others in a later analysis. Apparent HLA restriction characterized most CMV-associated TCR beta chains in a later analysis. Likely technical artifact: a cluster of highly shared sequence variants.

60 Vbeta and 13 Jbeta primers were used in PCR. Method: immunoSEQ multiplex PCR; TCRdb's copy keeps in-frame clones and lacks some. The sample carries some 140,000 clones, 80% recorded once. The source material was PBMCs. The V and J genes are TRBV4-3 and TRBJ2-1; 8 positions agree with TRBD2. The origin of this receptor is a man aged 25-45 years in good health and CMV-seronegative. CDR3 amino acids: CASSQGGSGTYNEQFF. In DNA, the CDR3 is TGCGCCAGCAGCCAAGGTGGTAGCGGGACCTACAATGAGCAGTTCTTC.